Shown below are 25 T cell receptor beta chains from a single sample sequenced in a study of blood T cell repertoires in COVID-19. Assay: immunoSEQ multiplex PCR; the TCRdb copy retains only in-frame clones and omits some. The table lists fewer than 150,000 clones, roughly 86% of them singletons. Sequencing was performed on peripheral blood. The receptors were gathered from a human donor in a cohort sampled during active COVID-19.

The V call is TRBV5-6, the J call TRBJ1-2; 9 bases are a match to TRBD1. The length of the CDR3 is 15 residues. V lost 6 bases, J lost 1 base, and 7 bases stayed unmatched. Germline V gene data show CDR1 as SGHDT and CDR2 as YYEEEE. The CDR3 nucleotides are TGTGCCAGCACCCGACAGGGGGTTCTTAACTATGGCTACACCTTC. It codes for CASTRQGVLNYGYTF.

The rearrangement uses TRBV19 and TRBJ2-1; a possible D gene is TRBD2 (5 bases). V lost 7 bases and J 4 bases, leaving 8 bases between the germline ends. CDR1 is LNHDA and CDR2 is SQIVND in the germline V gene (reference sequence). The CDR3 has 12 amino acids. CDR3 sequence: CASNTGYNEQFF. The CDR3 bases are TGTGCCAGTAATACGGGGTACAATGAGCAGTTCTTC.

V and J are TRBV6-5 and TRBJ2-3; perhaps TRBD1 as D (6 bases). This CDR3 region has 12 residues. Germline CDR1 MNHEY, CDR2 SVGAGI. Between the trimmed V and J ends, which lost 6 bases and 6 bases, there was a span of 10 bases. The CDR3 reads CASRTGLDTQYF. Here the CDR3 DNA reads TGTGCCAGCAGGACAGGCTTGGATACGCAGTATTTT.

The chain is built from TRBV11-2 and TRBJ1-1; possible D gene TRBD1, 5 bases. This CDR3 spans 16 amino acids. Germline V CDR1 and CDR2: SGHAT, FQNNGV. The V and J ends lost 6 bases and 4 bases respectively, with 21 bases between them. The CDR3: CASRTSGGARGTEAFF. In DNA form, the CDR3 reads TGTGCCAGCAGGACCTCAGGAGGGGCTCGAGGCACTGAAGCTTTCTTT.

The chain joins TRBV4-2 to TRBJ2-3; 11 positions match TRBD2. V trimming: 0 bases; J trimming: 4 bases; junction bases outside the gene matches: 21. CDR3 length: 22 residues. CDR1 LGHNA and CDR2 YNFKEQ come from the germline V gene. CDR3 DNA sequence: TGTGCCAGCAGCCAAGAAATGCGGCCTAGCGGGGGGCCGGGGGGATGGGCAGATACGCAGTATTTT. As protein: CASSQEMRPSGGPGGWADTQYF.

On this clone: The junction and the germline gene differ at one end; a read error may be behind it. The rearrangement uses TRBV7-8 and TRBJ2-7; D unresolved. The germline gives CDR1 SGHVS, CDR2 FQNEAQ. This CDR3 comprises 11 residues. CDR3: CASSPKTEQYF. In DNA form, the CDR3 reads TGTGCCAGCTCCCCTAAGACGGAGCAATACTTC.

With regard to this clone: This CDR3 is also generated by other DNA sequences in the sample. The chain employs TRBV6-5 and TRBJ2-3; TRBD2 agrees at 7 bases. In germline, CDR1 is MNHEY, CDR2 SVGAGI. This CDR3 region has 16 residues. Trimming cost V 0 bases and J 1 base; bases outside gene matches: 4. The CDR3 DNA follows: TGTGCCAGCAGTTACTCCCCTAGCGGCGGCACAGATACGCAGTATTTT. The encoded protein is CASSYSPSGGTDTQYF.

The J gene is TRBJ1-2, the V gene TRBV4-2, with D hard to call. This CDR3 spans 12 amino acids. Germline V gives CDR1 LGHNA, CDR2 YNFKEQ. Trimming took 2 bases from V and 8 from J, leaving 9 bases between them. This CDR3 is CASSQMMRGYTF. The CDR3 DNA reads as TGTGCCAGCAGCCAAATGATGCGAGGCTACACCTTC.

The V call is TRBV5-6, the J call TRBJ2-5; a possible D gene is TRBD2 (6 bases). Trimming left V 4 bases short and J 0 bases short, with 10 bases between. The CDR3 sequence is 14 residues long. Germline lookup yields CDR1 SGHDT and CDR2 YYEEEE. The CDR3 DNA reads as TGTGCCAGCAGCCGGGACTCGTACCAAGAGACCCAGTACTTC. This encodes CASSRDSYQETQYF.

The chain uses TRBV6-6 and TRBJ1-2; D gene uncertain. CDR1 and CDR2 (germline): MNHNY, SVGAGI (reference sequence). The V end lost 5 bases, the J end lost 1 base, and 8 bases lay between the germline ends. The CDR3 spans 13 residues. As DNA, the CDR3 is TGTGCCAGCAGTCAAACTAGTAACTATGGCTACACCTTC. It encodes CASSQTSNYGYTF.

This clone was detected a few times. CDR3 nucleotide sequence: TGCGCCAGCAGCCAAGAGGCAGGGTACACTGAAGCTTTCTTT. Amino acids: CASSQEAGYTEAFF. The chain is built from TRBV4-1 and TRBJ1-1; a weak D match, TRBD1 (5 bases). Germline values: CDR1 MGHRA, CDR2 YSYEKL. V was pared by 0 bases and J by 3 bases, with 8 bases between. There are 14 residues in the CDR3.

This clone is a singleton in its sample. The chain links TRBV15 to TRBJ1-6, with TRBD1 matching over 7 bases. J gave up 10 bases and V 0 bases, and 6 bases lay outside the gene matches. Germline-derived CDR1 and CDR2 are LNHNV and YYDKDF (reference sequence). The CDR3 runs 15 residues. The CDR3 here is CATSRDRGPKSPLHF. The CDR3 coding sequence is TGTGCCACCAGCAGAGATAGGGGGCCAAAGTCACCCCTCCACTTT. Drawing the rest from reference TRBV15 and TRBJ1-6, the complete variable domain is DAMVIQNPRYQVTQFGKPVTLSCSQTLNHNVMYWYQQKSSQAPKLLFHYYDKDFNNEADTPDNFQSRRPNTSFCFLDIRSPGLGDTAMYLCATSRDRGPKSPLHFGNGTRLTVT.

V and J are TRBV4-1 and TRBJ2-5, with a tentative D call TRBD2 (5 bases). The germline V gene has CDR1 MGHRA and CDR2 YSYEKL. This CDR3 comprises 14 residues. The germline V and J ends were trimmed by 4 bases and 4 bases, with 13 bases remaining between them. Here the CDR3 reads CASSPQRERETQYF. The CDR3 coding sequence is TGCGCCAGCAGCCCCCAAAGGGAGAGAGAGACCCAGTACTTC.

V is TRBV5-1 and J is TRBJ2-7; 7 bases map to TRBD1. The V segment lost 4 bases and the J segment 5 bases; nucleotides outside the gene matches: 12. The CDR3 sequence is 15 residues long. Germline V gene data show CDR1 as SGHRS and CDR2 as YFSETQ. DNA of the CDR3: TGCGCCAGCAGCCCCTTAACAGGGGTCCCGCACGAGCAGTACTTC. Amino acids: CASSPLTGVPHEQYF.

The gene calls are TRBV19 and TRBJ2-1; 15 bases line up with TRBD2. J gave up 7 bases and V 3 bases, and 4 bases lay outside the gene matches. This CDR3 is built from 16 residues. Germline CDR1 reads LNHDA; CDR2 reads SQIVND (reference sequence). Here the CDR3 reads CASSIGLAGGRNEQFF. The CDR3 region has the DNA TGTGCCAGTAGTATCGGACTAGCGGGGGGGCGGAATGAGCAGTTCTTC.

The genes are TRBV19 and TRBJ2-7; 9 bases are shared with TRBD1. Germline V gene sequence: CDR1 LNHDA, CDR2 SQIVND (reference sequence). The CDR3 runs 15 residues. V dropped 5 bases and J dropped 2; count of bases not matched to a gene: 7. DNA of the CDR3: TGTGCCAGTAGTCGAAGGGACAGGGTCGCCTACGAGCAGTACTTC. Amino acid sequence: CASSRRDRVAYEQYF.

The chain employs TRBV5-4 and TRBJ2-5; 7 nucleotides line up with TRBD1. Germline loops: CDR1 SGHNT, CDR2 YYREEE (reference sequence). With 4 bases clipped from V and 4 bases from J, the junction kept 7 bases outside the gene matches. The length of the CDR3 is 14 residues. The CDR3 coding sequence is TGTGCCAGCAGCGCCAAGGGGGCGCGAGAGACCCAGTACTTC. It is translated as CASSAKGARETQYF. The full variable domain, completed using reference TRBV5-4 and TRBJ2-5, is ETGVTQSPTHLIKTRGQQVTLRCSSQSGHNTVSWYQQALGQGPQFIFQYYREEENGRGNFPPRFSGLQFPNYSSELNVNALELDDSALYLCASSAKGARETQYFGPGTRLLVL.

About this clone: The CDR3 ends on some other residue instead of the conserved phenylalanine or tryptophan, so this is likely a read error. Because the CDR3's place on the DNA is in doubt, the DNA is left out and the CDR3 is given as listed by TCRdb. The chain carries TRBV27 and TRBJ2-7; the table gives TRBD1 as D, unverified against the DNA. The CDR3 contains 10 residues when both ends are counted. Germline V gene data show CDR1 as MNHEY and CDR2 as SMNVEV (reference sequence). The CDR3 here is CASSCSTDSC.

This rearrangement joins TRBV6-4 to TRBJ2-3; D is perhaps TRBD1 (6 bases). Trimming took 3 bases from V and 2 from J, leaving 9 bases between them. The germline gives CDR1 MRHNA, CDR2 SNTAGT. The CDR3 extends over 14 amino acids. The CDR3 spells CASSEGHPTDTQYF. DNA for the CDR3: TGTGCCAGCAGTGAGGGACACCCCACAGATACGCAGTATTTT.

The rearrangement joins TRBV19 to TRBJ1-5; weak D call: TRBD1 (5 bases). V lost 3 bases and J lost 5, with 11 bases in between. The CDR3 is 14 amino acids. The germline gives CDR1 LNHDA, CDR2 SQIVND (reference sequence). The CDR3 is CASSMQGSDQPQHF. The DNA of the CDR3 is TGTGCCAGTAGTATGCAGGGAAGTGATCAGCCCCAGCATTTT.

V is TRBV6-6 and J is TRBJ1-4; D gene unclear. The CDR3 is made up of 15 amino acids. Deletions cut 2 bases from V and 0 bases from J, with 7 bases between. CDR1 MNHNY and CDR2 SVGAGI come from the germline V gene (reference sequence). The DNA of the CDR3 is TGTGCCAGCAGTTACAGCCATGCAACTAATGAAAAACTGTTTTTT. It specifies CASSYSHATNEKLFF.

This CDR3 is CASRSDRYLESRAFF. In DNA form, the CDR3 reads TGTGCCAGTAGGTCCGACAGGTACTTGGAGTCTAGAGCTTTCTTT. The chain has TRBV19 and TRBJ1-1; weak D call: TRBD1 (6 bases). There are 15 residues in the CDR3. Germline CDR1 LNHDA, CDR2 SQIVND (reference sequence). The V end lost 6 bases, the J end lost 10 bases, and 24 bases lay between the germline ends.

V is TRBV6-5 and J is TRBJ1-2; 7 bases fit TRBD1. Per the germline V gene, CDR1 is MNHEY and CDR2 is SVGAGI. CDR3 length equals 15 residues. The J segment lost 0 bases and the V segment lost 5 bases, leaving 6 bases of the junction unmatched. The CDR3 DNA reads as TGTGCCAGCAGTAGAGGGACAGAGGCTAACTATGGCTACACCTTC. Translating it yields CASSRGTEANYGYTF.

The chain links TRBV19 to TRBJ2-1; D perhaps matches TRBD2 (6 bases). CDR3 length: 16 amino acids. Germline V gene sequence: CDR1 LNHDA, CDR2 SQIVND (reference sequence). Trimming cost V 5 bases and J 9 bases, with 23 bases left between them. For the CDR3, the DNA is TGTGCCAGTAGTGCGGGACCCCAAACACGCGCCGGTGAGCAGTTCTTC. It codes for CASSAGPQTRAGEQFF.

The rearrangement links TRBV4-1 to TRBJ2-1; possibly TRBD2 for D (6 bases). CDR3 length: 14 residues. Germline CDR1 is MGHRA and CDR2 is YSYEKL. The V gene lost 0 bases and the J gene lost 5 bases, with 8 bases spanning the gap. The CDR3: CASSQDRLDNEQFF. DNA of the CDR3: TGCGCCAGCAGCCAAGATCGACTAGACAATGAGCAGTTCTTC.